The 8 T cell receptor beta chains below were found in one sample sequenced in a study of blood T cell repertoires in COVID-19. Sequenced by immunoSEQ multiplex PCR; TCRdb stores in-frame clones only, minus some. The data contain around 140,000 clones, about 81% of them seen just once; the ten biggest clones take up about 17%. Sample: peripheral blood. The source of these receptors is a woman at least 80 years old with acute or convalescent COVID-19.

The V call is TRBV7-9, the J call TRBJ2-1, with unresolved D. The CDR3 is 11 amino acids. V lost 5 bases, J lost 9 bases, and 8 bases lay in between. Germline CDR1 SEHNR, CDR2 FQNEAQ (reference sequence). CDR3 nucleotides: TGTGCCAGCAGCCAAACTATTGAGCAGTTCTTC. As protein: CASSQTIEQFF.

This chain uses TRBV5-1 with TRBJ1-2; 9 bases match TRBD1. The CDR3 covers 15 residues. V was clipped by 0 bases and J by 4 bases; unmatched bases: 4. Per germline, CDR1 SGHRS and CDR2 YFSETQ. The CDR3 bases are TGCGCCAGCAGCTTGGACAGGGGGCGGGTCTATGGCTACACCTTC. This encodes CASSLDRGRVYGYTF.

The rearrangement links TRBV30 to TRBJ1-4; D is possibly TRBD1 (6 bases). Trimming stripped 2 bases from V and 0 bases from J, with 13 bases between. The V gene's germline CDR1 is GTSNPN and CDR2 SVGIG (reference sequence). The CDR3 loop spans 16 amino acids. For the CDR3, the DNA is TGTGCCTGGAGTCAAACCAGGGGTTCAACTAATGAAAAACTGTTTTTT. It is translated as CAWSQTRGSTNEKLFF.

The gene calls are TRBV3-1 (or the pseudogene TRBV3-2) and TRBJ2-4, with a possible D match to TRBD1 (6 bases). This CDR3 contains 15 residues. V shed 2 bases and J shed 7 bases, with 15 bases lying between them. The germline V gene encodes CDR1 LGHDT and CDR2 YNNKEL (reference sequence). The CDR3 sequence is CASSQSAGGWNIQYF. CDR3 in DNA: TGTGCCAGCAGCCAATCCGCTGGGGGCTGGAACATTCAGTACTTC.

The rearrangement joins TRBV11-2 to TRBJ2-3; 11 nucleotides agree with TRBD2. The trim removed 5 bases at V and 4 bases at J, leaving 8 bases unmatched. The germline V gene has CDR1 SGHAT and CDR2 FQNNGV. CDR3 length: 16 residues. The CDR3 here is CASSPRLAGRSDTQYF. The DNA for the CDR3 is TGTGCCAGCAGCCCCCGACTAGCGGGAAGGTCAGATACGCAGTATTTT.

The chain couples TRBV6-6 to TRBJ1-2; possible D gene TRBD1, 5 bases. From germline, CDR1 is MNHNY and CDR2 SVGAGI (reference sequence). The CDR3 sequence is 15 residues long. The germline V and J ends were trimmed by 6 bases and 3 bases, with 17 bases remaining between them. The CDR3 loop reads CASRAMSTGDYGYTF. Here the CDR3 DNA reads TGTGCCAGCAGGGCCATGTCTACGGGGGACTATGGCTACACCTTC.

The rearrangement uses TRBV13 and TRBJ2-3; tentatively, D is TRBD2 (5 bases). The CDR3 is made up of 15 amino acids. Looked up from germline, CDR1 is PRHDT and CDR2 is FYEKMQ (reference sequence). The V end lost 0 bases, the J end lost 3 bases, and 10 bases lay between the germline ends. The CDR3 region has the DNA TGTGCCAGCAGCTTAGGGTCGGGAATTACAGATACGCAGTATTTT. Encoded protein: CASSLGSGITDTQYF.

The chain employs TRBV4-3 and TRBJ2-1; 8 bases map to TRBD2. From germline, CDR1 is LGHNA and CDR2 YSLEER. The CDR3 totals 16 residues. V shed 0 bases and J 4 bases; nucleotides not matched to a gene: 5. The chain's CDR3 is CASSQEGLAQYNEQFF. CDR3 nucleotides: TGCGCCAGCAGCCAAGAAGGACTAGCCCAATACAATGAGCAGTTCTTC.